The clone carrying this TCR beta chain has only a few counts. This record belongs to a study of response to subunit inactivated influenza vaccine. The CDR3 spans 14 residues. The V gene's germline CDR1 is LGHDT and CDR2 YNNKEL (reference sequence). The trim removed 1 base at V and 5 bases at J, leaving 3 bases unmatched. TCRdb called the RT-PCR reads again in MiXCR, with one record for every CDR3 protein. The sample yields about 540,000 distinct CDR3 sequences, approximately 20% seen once. In addition, the sample was reused for a study of T cells expressing NK-cell markers. That source notes: The TCR beta cDNA came from 5'RACE template switching with UMIs. For several experiments, T cell sorting was restricted to the alpha-beta TCR population by means of an anti-gamma-delta TCR antibody.

Sequenced material: CD4+ T cells sorted from PBMCs, taken less than 13 days after vaccination. The receptor's source is a man aged 45-65 years who received an inactivated influenza vaccine. The chain employs TRBV3-1 and TRBJ1-1; 8 bases agree with TRBD1. CDR3 in amino acids: CASSQGTGQTEAFF. CDR3 DNA: TGTGCCAGCAGCCAAGGGACAGGGCAGACTGAAGCTTTCTTT. The full variable domain, with the rest looked up from reference TRBV3-1 and TRBJ1-1, is DTAVSQTPKYLVTQMGNDKSIKCEQNLGHDTMYWYKQDSKKFLKIMFSYNNKELIINETVPNRFSPKSPDKAHLNLHINSLELGDSAVYFCASSQGTGQTEAFFGQGTRLTVV.